These 32 T cell receptor beta chains originate from one sample sequenced in a study of cytomegalovirus exposure and HLA in healthy donors (dated by TCRdb to the late 2010s). The library was prepared using the immunoSEQ multiplex PCR assay. A mixture of 60 forward primers for TCR Vbeta segments and 13 reverse primers for TCR Jbeta segments was used in the multiplex PCR. The table comes from immuneACCESS by way of TCRdb, which keeps in-frame sequences with V and J called. Part of the clones is missing from these tables; in studies checked, under half for an unresolved V gene and the rest for unknown reasons. This sample is represented by roughly 200,000 clones; approximately 80% of them were singletons. The top ten clonotypes cover 0.71% of the sample. Sequencing used PBMCs. The receptors were sampled from a boy younger than 10 in good health and CMV-seronegative.

The CDR3 bases are TGTGCCAGCAGCGTCGCAGGGGGCCTAGCTGAAGCTTTCTTT. Translating it yields CASSVAGGLAEAFF. The chain links TRBV9 to TRBJ1-1; TRBD1 agrees at 8 bases. CDR3 length: 14 residues. The germline V gene encodes CDR1 SGDLS and CDR2 YYNGEE. Losses at the gene ends were 2 bases for V and 6 bases for J; bases not matched to a gene: 6.

V is TRBV15 and J is TRBJ2-2, with unresolved D. Germline V gives CDR1 LNHNV, CDR2 YYDKDF (reference sequence). The V end lost 0 bases, the J end lost 5 bases, and 4 bases lay between the germline ends. The CDR3 runs to 13 residues. The CDR3 DNA is TGTGCCACCAGCAGAGAGTCGACCGGGGAGCTGTTTTTT. It is translated as CATSRESTGELFF.

The genes are TRBV6-5 and TRBJ2-1; 9 bases are a match to TRBD2. Germline assignment: CDR1 MNHEY and CDR2 SVGAGI. There are 15 residues in the CDR3. Unmatched junction bases numbered 2, after V lost 2 bases and J lost 3 bases. CDR3 nucleotides: TGTGCCAGCAGTTACGAGACTAGCGGCTACAATGAGCAGTTCTTC. It translates to CASSYETSGYNEQFF.

This clone was seen a handful of times. The same CDR3 is also encoded by other DNA sequences in this sample. The chain carries TRBV27 and TRBJ1-5; D is undetermined. V lost 5 bases to trimming and J lost 4 bases, with 6 bases between them. The CDR3 runs 12 residues. CDR1 and CDR2 from the germline V gene are MNHEY and SMNVEV (reference sequence). CDR3 in DNA: TGTGCCAGCAGTCCGGGGAATCAGCCCCAGCATTTT. This gives the protein CASSPGNQPQHF.

V and J are TRBV6-5 and TRBJ1-2, with 9 bases that match TRBD1. This CDR3 is built from 15 residues. Germline lookup yields CDR1 MNHEY and CDR2 SVGAGI. After removal of 6 bases from V and 4 bases from J, the junction contained 9 bases not matched to a gene. CDR3 residues: CASSQKQGAVYGYTF. The CDR3 DNA sequence: TGTGCCAGCAGCCAAAAACAGGGGGCGGTCTATGGCTACACCTTC.

The chain joins TRBV27 to TRBJ2-7; D is perhaps TRBD1 (6 bases). Germline-derived CDR1 and CDR2 are MNHEY and SMNVEV (reference sequence). This CDR3 comprises 17 residues. Trimming removed 4 bases at V and 3 bases at J, with 22 bases between. This chain's CDR3 is CASSWGPTGQYIYEQYF. CDR3 nucleotides: TGTGCCAGCAGTTGGGGACCGACGGGACAATATATCTACGAGCAGTACTTC.

Comments on this clone: The same CDR3 can be traced to other DNA sequences in this sample. The chain couples TRBV19 to TRBJ2-7; D is perhaps TRBD2 (6 bases). The CDR3 sequence is 12 residues long. Deletions cut 6 bases from V and 2 bases from J, with 8 bases between. Germline lookup yields CDR1 LNHDA and CDR2 SQIVND (reference sequence). CDR3 sequence reads: CASSPGAYEQYF. The CDR3 region has the DNA TGTGCCAGTAGCCCGGGAGCCTACGAGCAGTACTTC. Complete variable domain (other parts from reference TRBV19 and TRBJ2-7): DGGITQSPKYLFRKEGQNVTLSCEQNLNHDAMYWYRQDPGQGLRLIYYSQIVNDFQKGDIAEGYSVSREKKESFPLTVTSAQKNPTAFYLCASSPGAYEQYFGPGTRLTVT.

The J gene is TRBJ2-7, the V gene TRBV6-1; possibly TRBD1 for D (5 bases). Germline V gives CDR1 MNHNS, CDR2 SASEGT. The V end was cut by 0 bases, the J end by 0 bases, with 12 bases between. CDR3 length: 16 amino acids. The DNA for the CDR3 is TGTGCCAGCAGTGAAGCGGCCCAGACAGTCTCCTACGAGCAGTACTTC. Its translation: CASSEAAQTVSYEQYF.

The chain links TRBV5-6 to TRBJ2-6; 13 positions match TRBD2. This CDR3 contains 18 residues. V shed 4 bases, J shed 0 bases, and the junction held 4 bases outside the gene matches. Germline loops: CDR1 SGHDT, CDR2 YYEEEE. This CDR3 is CASSGGLAGNSGANVLTF. The DNA for the CDR3 is TGTGCCAGCAGCGGGGGACTAGCGGGGAACTCTGGGGCCAACGTCCTGACTTTC. The entire variable domain, with the rest obtained from reference TRBV5-6 and TRBJ2-6, is as follows: DAGVTQSPTHLIKTRGQQVTLRCSPKSGHDTVSWYQQALGQGPQFIFQYYEEEERQRGNFPDRFSGHQFPNYSSELNVNALLLGDSALYLCASSGGLAGNSGANVLTFGAGSRLTVL.

V gene TRBV9 combines with J gene TRBJ2-3, with D perhaps matching TRBD2 (6 bases). The CDR3 is 16 residues long. Trimming pared 4 bases from V and 4 bases from J, leaving 19 bases between. CDR1 is SGDLS and CDR2 is YYNGEE in the germline V gene. Written as DNA, the CDR3 is TGTGCCAGCAGCCCCCCGGAGGGACGGTTAGCAGATACGCAGTATTTT. This gives the protein CASSPPEGRLADTQYF. Variable domain in full (rest from reference TRBV9 and TRBJ2-3): DSGVTQTPKHLITATGQRVTLRCSPRSGDLSVYWYQQSLDQGLQFLIQYYNGEERAKGNILERFSAQQFPDLHSELNLSSLELGDSALYFCASSPPEGRLADTQYFGPGTRLTVL.

The chain combines TRBV19 with TRBJ1-1, with D possibly matching TRBD1 (6 bases). Per the germline V gene, CDR1 is LNHDA and CDR2 is SQIVND (reference sequence). The CDR3 length is 16 residues. V lost 4 bases and J 1 base, leaving 16 bases between the germline ends. The CDR3 loop is CASSRRSPTGNTEAFF. The DNA for the CDR3 is TGTGCCAGTAGTAGAAGGTCGCCGACAGGGAACACTGAAGCTTTCTTT.

The gene calls are TRBV11-2 and TRBJ2-2; D is uncertain. CDR1 SGHAT and CDR2 FQNNGV come from the germline V gene. Trimming cost V 2 bases and J 5 bases, with 6 bases left between them. This CDR3 has 13 residues. The CDR3 DNA is TGTGCCAGCAGCTTAATGAGGACCGGGGAGCTGTTTTTT. Protein sequence: CASSLMRTGELFF.

This clone appeared a few times. The chain links TRBV7-9 to TRBJ1-2; 7 nucleotides line up with TRBD1. V lost 0 bases, J lost 6 bases, and 4 bases stayed unmatched. Germline-derived CDR1 and CDR2 are SEHNR and FQNEAQ (reference sequence). The CDR3 consists of 14 residues. In DNA form, the CDR3 reads TGTGCCAGCAGCTTAGCAGAGAGGGGGCATGGCTACACCTTC. Amino acid sequence: CASSLAERGHGYTF.

V and J are TRBV4-2 and TRBJ2-7; D is unclear. CDR3 size: 13 residues. Germline V gives CDR1 LGHNA, CDR2 YNFKEQ. The V gene lost 4 bases and the J gene lost 3 bases, with 10 bases spanning the gap. The CDR3 is CASSLELNYEQYF. Written as DNA, the CDR3 is TGTGCCAGCAGCCTCGAGCTCAACTACGAGCAGTACTTC.

The J gene is TRBJ2-6, the V gene TRBV13; possibly TRBD1 for D (5 bases). The CDR3 covers 15 residues. CDR1 PRHDT and CDR2 FYEKMQ come from the germline V gene (reference sequence). Trimming removed 6 bases from V and 2 bases from J, with 11 bases in between. CDR3 protein: CASSSGLTGANVLTF. In DNA, the CDR3 is TGTGCCAGCAGTTCAGGGTTGACTGGGGCCAACGTCCTGACTTTC.

V and J are TRBV2 and TRBJ1-3; D possibly corresponds to TRBD1 (6 bases). Deletions cut 5 bases from V and 0 bases from J, with 8 bases between. CDR1 and CDR2 from the germline V gene are SNHLY and FYNNEI. The CDR3 covers 14 residues. The DNA for the CDR3 is TGTGCCAGCAGTATAGGGGGCTCTGGAAACACCATATATTTT. The encoded protein is CASSIGGSGNTIYF.

This chain joins TRBV11-2 and TRBJ2-7; 10 bases line up with TRBD1. Trimming cost V 2 bases and J 3 bases; bases outside gene matches: 1. Germline V gene lookup returns CDR1 SGHAT and CDR2 FQNNGV. The CDR3 covers 14 residues. The CDR3 is CASSLRDRGYEQYF. The CDR3 DNA is TGTGCCAGCAGCTTAAGGGACAGGGGCTACGAGCAGTACTTC.

The chain recombines TRBV6-1 with TRBJ2-7; 7 positions match TRBD1. The CDR3 consists of 13 residues. The germline gives CDR1 MNHNS, CDR2 SASEGT. The junction had 4 bases not matched to a gene; V was cut back by 5 bases and J by 3 bases. DNA for the CDR3: TGTGCCAGCAGTCGGGACAGAGTCTACGAGCAGTACTTC. It translates to CASSRDRVYEQYF.

The J gene is TRBJ1-1, the V gene TRBV4-1; D remains unclear. CDR1 MGHRA and CDR2 YSYEKL come from the germline V gene. The CDR3 length is 16 residues. V was shortened by 4 bases and J by 6 bases, with 21 bases between the two germline ends. In nucleotides, the CDR3 is TGCGCCAGCAGCCCAAAGACCCCCCCCGAGGTGGCTGAAGCTTTCTTT. It specifies CASSPKTPPEVAEAFF.

The rearrangement links TRBV30 to TRBJ2-7, with 7 bases aligning to TRBD1. The CDR3 is 13 amino acids. CDR1 is GTSNPN and CDR2 is SVGIG in the germline V gene (reference sequence). The ends lost 0 bases at V and 2 bases at J; junction bases unmatched: 1. The CDR3 reads CAWSVTGTYEQYF. The CDR3 coding sequence is TGTGCCTGGAGTGTGACAGGGACCTACGAGCAGTACTTC.

With respect to this clone: Other nucleotide sequences from this sample produce the same CDR3. J is TRBJ1-1 and V is TRBV11-2, with D maybe TRBD1 (5 bases). Trimming took off 1 base at V and 4 bases at J, with 10 bases between the two ends. This CDR3 contains 14 residues. CDR1 and CDR2 from the germline V gene are SGHAT and FQNNGV. As DNA, the CDR3 is TGTGCCAGCAGCTTAGGTCAGGGAGGCACTGAAGCTTTCTTT. Protein sequence: CASSLGQGGTEAFF.

The genes are TRBV18 and TRBJ1-5; a possible D gene is TRBD1 (5 bases). Germline CDR1 reads KGHSH; CDR2 reads LQKENI. The V gene lost 1 base and the J gene lost 3 bases, with 10 bases spanning the gap. The CDR3 covers 15 residues. CDR3 sequence (DNA): TGTGCCAGCTCACCACTCGACAGTTACAATCAGCCCCAGCATTTT. As protein: CASSPLDSYNQPQHF.

V is TRBV5-5 and J is TRBJ2-7, with 8 positions matching TRBD1. Losses at the gene ends were 5 bases for V and 0 bases for J; bases not matched to a gene: 10. CDR3 length equals 16 residues. Germline CDR1 is SGHKS and CDR2 is YYEKEE (reference sequence). This CDR3 reads CASRFRGQGISYEQYF. CDR3 sequence (DNA): TGTGCCAGCAGGTTTAGAGGACAGGGAATCTCCTACGAGCAGTACTTC.

V and J are TRBV27 and TRBJ2-1, with 9 bases aligning to TRBD2. Germline CDR1 reads MNHEY; CDR2 reads SMNVEV (reference sequence). This CDR3 has 15 residues. V trimming: 4 bases; J trimming: 6 bases; junction bases outside the gene matches: 7. The CDR3 DNA reads TGTGCCAGCAGTTACAGACTAGCGGTTATCAATGAGCAGTTCTTC. Its protein product is CASSYRLAVINEQFF.

The chain carries TRBV6-5 and TRBJ2-5; D is perhaps TRBD1 (5 bases). V lost 8 bases to trimming and J lost 5 bases, with 18 bases between them. In germline, CDR1 is MNHEY, CDR2 SVGAGI. The CDR3 is made up of 14 amino acids. CDR3 nucleotide sequence: TGTGCCAGCGCTAGACGCAGGGTCGGCGAGACCCAGTACTTC. It encodes CASARRRVGETQYF.

The chain employs TRBV5-1 and TRBJ2-7, with TRBD2 as a possible D gene (5 bases). Germline loops: CDR1 SGHRS, CDR2 YFSETQ. With 4 bases removed from V and 3 bases from J, the gap between germline ends came to 11 bases. The CDR3 runs to 13 residues. CDR3 in DNA: TGCGCCAGCAGCCGATCCGGGGACTACGAGCAGTACTTC. Translation: CASSRSGDYEQYF. Complete variable domain (other parts from reference TRBV5-1 and TRBJ2-7): KAGVTQTPRYLIKTRGQQVTLSCSPISGHRSVSWYQQTPGQGLQFLFEYFSETQRNKGNFPGRFSGRQFSNSRSEMNVSTLELGDSALYLCASSRSGDYEQYFGPGTRLTVT.

The chain links TRBV7-9 to TRBJ2-7, with no clear D. Germline V CDR1 and CDR2: SEHNR, FQNEAQ (reference sequence). With 1 base removed from V and 7 bases from J, the gap between germline ends came to 5 bases. This CDR3 is built from 11 residues. CDR3 nucleotides: TGTGCCAGCAGCTTAGAAGAGGAGCAGTACTTC. Translated: CASSLEEEQYF.

The chain joins TRBV7-9 to TRBJ2-2; tentatively, D is TRBD1 (7 bases). CDR1 and CDR2 from the germline V gene are SEHNR and FQNEAQ (reference sequence). The CDR3 has 16 residues. Trimming removed 5 bases from V and 1 base from J, with 14 bases in between. The CDR3 here is CASSRRDSVNTGELFF. The CDR3 DNA sequence: TGTGCCAGCAGCCGGCGGGACAGTGTGAACACCGGGGAGCTGTTTTTT.

V and J are TRBV7-9 and TRBJ1-6; D is unresolved. Per germline, CDR1 SEHNR and CDR2 FQNEAQ (reference sequence). V shed 5 bases and J shed 14 bases, with 16 bases lying between them. The CDR3 extends over 13 amino acids. CDR3 DNA sequence: TGTGCCAGCAGCCCCCCGGGAGAGTGCACCCTCCACTTT. Translated, it gives CASSPPGECTLHF.

V usage is TRBV6-1 and J usage is TRBJ2-7; D not resolved. Trimming took off 5 bases at V and 0 bases at J, with 5 bases between the two ends. CDR1 MNHNS and CDR2 SASEGT come from the germline V gene. This CDR3 spans 12 amino acids. CDR3 residues: CASSHISYEQYF. Written as DNA, the CDR3 is TGTGCCAGCAGTCACATCTCCTACGAGCAGTACTTC.

The chain recombines TRBV19 with TRBJ1-2; 8 bases are a match to TRBD1. From germline, CDR1 is LNHDA and CDR2 SQIVND (reference sequence). CDR3 size: 15 residues. V shed 2 bases and J 4 bases; nucleotides not matched to a gene: 6. This chain's CDR3 is CASSITAGGVYGYTF. The CDR3 DNA follows: TGTGCCAGTAGTATAACGGCAGGGGGCGTCTATGGCTACACCTTC.

In its sample, this clone was seen once. The V call is TRBV19, the J call TRBJ1-4; 10 bases are shared with TRBD1. The junction had 6 bases not matched to a gene; V was cut back by 7 bases and J by 4 bases. Per the germline V gene, CDR1 is LNHDA and CDR2 is SQIVND (reference sequence). This CDR3 contains 15 residues. The CDR3 coding sequence is TGTGCCAGTACTGACAGGGGGCGAGGTAATGAAAAACTGTTTTTT. It encodes CASTDRGRGNEKLFF.